Listed below are T cell receptor beta chains from one sample, sequenced in a study of cytomegalovirus exposure and HLA in healthy donors. Sequencing was performed with immunoSEQ multiplex PCR; in TCRdb, only in-frame clones are kept and a portion is missing. The sample records about 160,000 clones, around 73% being singletons. Sequencing input: PBMCs. The source of these receptors is a woman between 18 and 29 years old in good health and CMV-seronegative. CDR3s include the opening cysteine and the closing phenylalanine or tryptophan. Fields, in order: clone size, D gene, J gene, V gene, CDR3 DNA, CDR3 protein. D genes are given only for firm matches. Clone size appears in some rows only: once, few, many, or a class for an expanded clone.

>-|TRBD1|TRBJ2-1|TRBV27
TGTGCCAGCAGTTTGAGAGGGGGCAAAACCAATGAGCAGTTCTTC
CASSLRGGKTNEQFF
>-|-|TRBJ1-3|TRBV10-3
TGTGCCATCAGTGAGTCGGAGACGGTCTCTGGAAACACCATATATTTT
CAISESETVSGNTIYF
>-|-|TRBJ1-1|TRBV30
TGTGCCTGGAGTGTATTAAGGGGGACGAACACTGAAGCTTTCTTT
CAWSVLRGTNTEAFF
>-|TRBD1|TRBJ1-6|TRBV7-9
TGTGCCAGCAGCTCGGGACAGATGAATTCACCCCTCCACTTT
CASSSGQMNSPLHF
>once|-|TRBJ2-7|TRBV2
TGTGCCAGCCTCCAGACAGGCTCCTACGAGCAGTACTTC
CASLQTGSYEQYF
>-|-|TRBJ1-4|TRBV28
TGTGCCAGCCGCCCCGGGGGGTCTAATGAAAAACTGTTTTTT
CASRPGGSNEKLFF
>-|-|TRBJ2-3|TRBV6-6
TGTGCCAGCAGTTCCATTACTAGAGCAGATACGCAGTATTTT
CASSSITRADTQYF
>-|TRBD1|TRBJ1-4|TRBV4-1
TGCGCCAGCAGCCGTTGGACAGGATCCAATGAAAAACTGTTTTTT
CASSRWTGSNEKLFF
>-|-|TRBJ2-3|TRBV6-4
TGTGCCAGCAGTGACTCCGGGGACACAGATACGCAGTATTTT
CASSDSGDTDTQYF
>-|-|TRBJ2-5|TRBV19
TGTGCCAGTAGTATCGATCCTAGCCAAGAGACCCAGTACTTC
CASSIDPSQETQYF
>once|TRBD1|TRBJ1-2|TRBV27
TGTGCCAGCAGTTCCCTGGACAGGGGCAACTATGGCTACACCTTC
CASSSLDRGNYGYTF
>-|TRBD1|TRBJ1-4|TRBV7-9
TGTGCCAGCAGCTTCGGGACAGGCGGTAATGAAAAACTGTTTTTT
CASSFGTGGNEKLFF
>-|-|TRBJ1-3|TRBV5-6
TGTGCCAGCAGCTTGGCTCGGTACTCTGGAAACACCATATATTTT
CASSLARYSGNTIYF
>few|-|TRBJ1-1|TRBV27
TGTGCCAGCAGTTTGAGATGGAACACTGAAGCTTTCTTT
CASSLRWNTEAFF
>-|-|TRBJ1-5|TRBV6-1
TGTGCCAGCAGTGAACACTTTCGGGGCAATCAGCCCCAGCATTTT
CASSEHFRGNQPQHF
>few|-|TRBJ1-1|TRBV4-1
TGCGCCAGCAGCCCCAACCGACCCGGGGTTGAAGCTTTCTTT
CASSPNRPGVEAFF
>few|-|TRBJ1-2|TRBV6-5
TGTGCCAGCAGTTCAGAAGTTTGGACTACCTACTTC
CASSSEVWTTYF
>-|-|TRBJ2-2|TRBV5-4
TGTGCCAGCAGCTTGGGGACTTCTTCGAACACCGGGGAGCTGTTTTTT
CASSLGTSSNTGELFF
>-|TRBD1|TRBJ1-6|TRBV18
TGTGCCAGCTCACCCATTCCGGACAGGGGCAGTTCACCCCTCCACTTT
CASSPIPDRGSSPLHF
>-|TRBD1|TRBJ1-4|TRBV19
TGTGCCAGTAGCCGACAGGGGGTTGACGAAAAACTGTTTTTT
CASSRQGVDEKLFF
>few|-|TRBJ2-3|TRBV7-9
TGTTCCAGCAGCTTGGGGGCCGGTTCTTTCACAGATACGCAGTATTTT
CSSSLGAGSFTDTQYF
>few|TRBD1|TRBJ1-4|TRBV4-1
TGCGCCAGCAGCCAACTTGGACAGGGAGTTGCAACTAATGAAAAACTGTTTTTT
CASSQLGQGVATNEKLFF
>-|TRBD2|TRBJ2-1|TRBV11-3
TGTGCCAGCAGCTTAGGCGGGAGGGATGAGCAGTTCTTC
CASSLGGRDEQFF
>-|TRBD1|TRBJ1-5|TRBV9
TGTGCCAGCAGCGTTGGGACAGGGGGCTATCAGCCCCAGCATTTT
CASSVGTGGYQPQHF
>-|-|TRBJ1-2|TRBV27
TGTGCCAGCAGTTTTAGGGGCAGGGGAGACTATGGCTACACCTTC
CASSFRGRGDYGYTF
>once|TRBD1|TRBJ2-1|TRBV9
TGTGCCAGCAGCACCCTGACAGGGAGCTCCTACAATGAGCAGTTCTTC
CASSTLTGSSYNEQFF
>-|-|TRBJ1-6|TRBV30
TGTGCCTGGAGTCGCTCTTCGGGACCCCTCCACTTT
CAWSRSSGPLHF
>-|-|TRBJ1-1|TRBV5-6
TGTGCCAGCAGCTTGGTTGGGACTGCCGGCTTACGGGCTTTCTTT
CASSLVGTAGLRAFF
>-|-|TRBJ1-1|TRBV14
TGTGCCAGCAGCCGACAGGAACTGGGGTACACTGAAGCTTTCTTT
CASSRQELGYTEAFF
>-|TRBD2|TRBJ2-3|TRBV4-1
TGCGCCAGCAGCCAAGAGGGGCTAGCGGACACAGATACGCAGTATTTT
CASSQEGLADTDTQYF
>-|-|TRBJ2-1|TRBV7-3
TGTGCCAGCAGCCACGGGAAGAATAATGAGCAGTTCTTC
CASSHGKNNEQFF
>-|TRBD1|TRBJ2-2|TRBV28
TGTGCCAGCAGTCTACGGGACAGCGACACCGGGGAGCTGTTTTTT
CASSLRDSDTGELFF
>-|TRBD1|TRBJ1-2|TRBV2
TGTGCCAGCAGTGAAGGGACAGGGCACATTAGGGGCTATGGCTACACCTTC
CASSEGTGHIRGYGYTF
>few|-|TRBJ1-1|TRBV6-5
TGTGCCAGCAGTTACTCAACCGGGATGATCAACACTGAAGCTTTCTTT
CASSYSTGMINTEAFF
>-|-|TRBJ2-7|TRBV13
TGTGCCAGCAGCACAGGGAGATCCTACGAGCAGTACTTC
CASSTGRSYEQYF
>-|-|TRBJ1-2|TRBV29-1
TGCAGCGTAGGGAGCCTCCCGTACTATGGCTACACCTTC
CSVGSLPYYGYTF
>-|-|TRBJ1-1|TRBV18
TGTGCCAGCTCACCAGTAAGGGAGAAGTACACTGAAGCTTTCTTT
CASSPVREKYTEAFF
>few|-|TRBJ2-3|TRBV14
TGTGCCAGCAGCCAAACTAATCTAGATACGCAGTATTTT
CASSQTNLDTQYF
>-|-|TRBJ1-2|TRBV7-9
TGTGCCAGCAGCTTAGTCGGGGGAGCCTATGGCTACACCTTC
CASSLVGGAYGYTF
>once|TRBD1|TRBJ1-2|TRBV6-5
TGTGCCAGCAGACGCTCGCCGGACAGGGGGGATGGCTACACCTTC
CASRRSPDRGDGYTF
>-|TRBD1|TRBJ1-1|TRBV6-1
TGTGCCGACGGACAGGGCATGAACACTGAAGCTTTCTTT
CADGQGMNTEAFF
>-|-|TRBJ1-2|TRBV10-3
TGTGCCATCAGTGTCGATTCGGGTCCTGGCTACACCTTC
CAISVDSGPGYTF
>-|TRBD1|TRBJ2-2|TRBV29-1
TGCAGCGTTGGTCTGGACAGGGTTACCGGGGAGCTGTTTTTT
CSVGLDRVTGELFF
>-|-|TRBJ1-5|TRBV19
TGTGCCAGTAGTATAGATCCGGAAACGGGATGGGGATATAGCAATCAGCCCCAGCATTTT
CASSIDPETGWGYSNQPQHF
>-|-|TRBJ2-5|TRBV11-2
TGTGCCAGCAGCTTATCTGGGGCGTTTCAAGAGACCCAGTACTTC
CASSLSGAFQETQYF
>few|-|TRBJ1-1|TRBV4-3
TGCGCCAGCAGCCAACAAGTGGGGGGTGCGGGGAACACTGAAGCTTTCTTT
CASSQQVGGAGNTEAFF
>-|-|TRBJ1-1|TRBV5-1
TGCGCCAGCAGCTTCAGGACAGAGAACACTGAAGCTTTCTTT
CASSFRTENTEAFF